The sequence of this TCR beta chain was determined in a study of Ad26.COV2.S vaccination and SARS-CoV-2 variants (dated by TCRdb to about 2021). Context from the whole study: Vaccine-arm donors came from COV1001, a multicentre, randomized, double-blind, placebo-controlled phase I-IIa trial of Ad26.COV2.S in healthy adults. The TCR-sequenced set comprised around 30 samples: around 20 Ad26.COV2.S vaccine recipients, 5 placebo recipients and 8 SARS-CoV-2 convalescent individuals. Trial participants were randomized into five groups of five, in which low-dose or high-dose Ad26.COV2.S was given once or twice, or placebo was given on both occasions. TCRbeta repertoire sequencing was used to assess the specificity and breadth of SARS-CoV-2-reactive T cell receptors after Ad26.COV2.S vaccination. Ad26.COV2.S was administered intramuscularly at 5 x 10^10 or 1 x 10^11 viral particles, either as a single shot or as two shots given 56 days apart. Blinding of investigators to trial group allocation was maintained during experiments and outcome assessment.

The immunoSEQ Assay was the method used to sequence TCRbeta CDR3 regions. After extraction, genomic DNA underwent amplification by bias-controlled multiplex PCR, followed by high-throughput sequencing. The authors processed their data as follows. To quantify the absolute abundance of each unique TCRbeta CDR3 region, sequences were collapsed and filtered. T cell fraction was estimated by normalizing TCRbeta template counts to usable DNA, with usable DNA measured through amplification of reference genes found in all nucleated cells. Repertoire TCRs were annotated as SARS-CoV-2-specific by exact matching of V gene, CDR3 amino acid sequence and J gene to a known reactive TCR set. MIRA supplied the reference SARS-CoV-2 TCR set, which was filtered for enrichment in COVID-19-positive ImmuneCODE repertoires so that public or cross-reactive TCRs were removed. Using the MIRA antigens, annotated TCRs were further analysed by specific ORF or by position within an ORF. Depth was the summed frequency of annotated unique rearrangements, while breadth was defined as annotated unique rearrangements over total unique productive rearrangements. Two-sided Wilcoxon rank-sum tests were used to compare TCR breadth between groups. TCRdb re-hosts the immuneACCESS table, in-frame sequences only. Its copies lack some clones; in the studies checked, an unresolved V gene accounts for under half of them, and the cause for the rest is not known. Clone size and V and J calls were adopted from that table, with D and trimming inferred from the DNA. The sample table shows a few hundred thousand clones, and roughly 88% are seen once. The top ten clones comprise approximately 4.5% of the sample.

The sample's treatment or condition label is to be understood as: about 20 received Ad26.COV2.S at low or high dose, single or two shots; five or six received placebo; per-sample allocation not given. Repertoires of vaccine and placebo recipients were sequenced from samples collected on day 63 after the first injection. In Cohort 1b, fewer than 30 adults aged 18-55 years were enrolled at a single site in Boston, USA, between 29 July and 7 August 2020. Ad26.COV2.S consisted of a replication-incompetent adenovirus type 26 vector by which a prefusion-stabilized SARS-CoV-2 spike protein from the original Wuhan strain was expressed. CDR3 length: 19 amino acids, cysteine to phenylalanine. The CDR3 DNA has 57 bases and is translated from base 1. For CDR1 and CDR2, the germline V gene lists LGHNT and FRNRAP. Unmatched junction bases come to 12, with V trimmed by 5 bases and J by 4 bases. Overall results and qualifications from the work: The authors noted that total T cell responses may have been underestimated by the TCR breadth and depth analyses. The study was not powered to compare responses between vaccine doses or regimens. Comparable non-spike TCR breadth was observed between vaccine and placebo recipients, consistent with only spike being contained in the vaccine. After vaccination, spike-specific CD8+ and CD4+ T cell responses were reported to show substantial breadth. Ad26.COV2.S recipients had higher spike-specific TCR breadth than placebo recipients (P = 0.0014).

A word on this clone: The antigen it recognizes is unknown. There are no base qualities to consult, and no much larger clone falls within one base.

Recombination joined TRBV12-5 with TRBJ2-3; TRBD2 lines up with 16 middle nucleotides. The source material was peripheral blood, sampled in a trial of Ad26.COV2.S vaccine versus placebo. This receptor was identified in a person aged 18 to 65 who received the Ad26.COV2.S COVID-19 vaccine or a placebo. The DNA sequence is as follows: TGTGCTAGTGGTCCATTTTCGGGACTAGCGGGAGGGCGGGCAGATACGCAGTATTTT. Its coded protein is CASGPFSGLAGGRADTQYF.